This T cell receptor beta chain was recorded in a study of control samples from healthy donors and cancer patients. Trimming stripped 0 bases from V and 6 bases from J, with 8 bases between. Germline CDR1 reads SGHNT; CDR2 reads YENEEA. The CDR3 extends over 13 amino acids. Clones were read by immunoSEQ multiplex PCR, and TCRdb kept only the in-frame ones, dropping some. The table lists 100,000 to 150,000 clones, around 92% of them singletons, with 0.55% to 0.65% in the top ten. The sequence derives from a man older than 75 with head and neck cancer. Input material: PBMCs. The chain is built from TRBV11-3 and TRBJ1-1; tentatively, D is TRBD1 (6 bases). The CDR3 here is CASSLEKGAEAFF. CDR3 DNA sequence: TGTGCCAGCAGCTTAGAGAAGGGGGCTGAAGCTTTCTTT.